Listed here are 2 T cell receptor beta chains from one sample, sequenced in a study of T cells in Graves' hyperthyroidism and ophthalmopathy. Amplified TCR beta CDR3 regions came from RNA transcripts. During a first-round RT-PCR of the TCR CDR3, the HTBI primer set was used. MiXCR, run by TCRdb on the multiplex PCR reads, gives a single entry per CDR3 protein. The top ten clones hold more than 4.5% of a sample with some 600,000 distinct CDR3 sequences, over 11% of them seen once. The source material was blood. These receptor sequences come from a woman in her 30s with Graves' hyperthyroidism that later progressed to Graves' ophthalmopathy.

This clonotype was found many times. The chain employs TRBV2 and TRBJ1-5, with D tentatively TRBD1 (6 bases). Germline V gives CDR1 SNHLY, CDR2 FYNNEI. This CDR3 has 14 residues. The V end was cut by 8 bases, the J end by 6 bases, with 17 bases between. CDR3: CASGREGGRQPQHF. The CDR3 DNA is TGTGCCAGCGGTCGGGAGGGGGGCCGTCAGCCCCAGCATTTT.

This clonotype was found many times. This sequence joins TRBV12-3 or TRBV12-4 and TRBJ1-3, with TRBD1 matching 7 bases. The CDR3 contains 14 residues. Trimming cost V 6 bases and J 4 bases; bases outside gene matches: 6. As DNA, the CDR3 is TGTGCCAGCAGCGTAGGGACAGCAGGAAACACCATATATTTT. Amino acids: CASSVGTAGNTIYF.